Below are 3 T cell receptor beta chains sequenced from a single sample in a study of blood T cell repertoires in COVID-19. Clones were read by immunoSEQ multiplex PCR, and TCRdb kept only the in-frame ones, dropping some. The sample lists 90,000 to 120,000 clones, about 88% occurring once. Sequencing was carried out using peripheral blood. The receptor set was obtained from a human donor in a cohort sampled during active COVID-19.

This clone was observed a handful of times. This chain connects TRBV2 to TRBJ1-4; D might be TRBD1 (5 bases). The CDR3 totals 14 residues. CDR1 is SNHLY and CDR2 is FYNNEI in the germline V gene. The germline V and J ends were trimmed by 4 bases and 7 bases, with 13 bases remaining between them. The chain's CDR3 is CASSGQTGGEKLFF. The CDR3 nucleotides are TGTGCCAGCAGTGGACAGACGGGCGGTGAAAAACTGTTTTTT.

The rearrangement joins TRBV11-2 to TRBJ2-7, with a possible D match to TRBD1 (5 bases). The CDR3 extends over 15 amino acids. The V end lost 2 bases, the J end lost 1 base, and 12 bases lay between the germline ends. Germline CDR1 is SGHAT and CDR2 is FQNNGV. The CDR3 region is CASSLFQGQSYEQYF. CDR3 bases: TGTGCCAGCAGCTTATTTCAGGGCCAGTCCTACGAGCAGTACTTC.

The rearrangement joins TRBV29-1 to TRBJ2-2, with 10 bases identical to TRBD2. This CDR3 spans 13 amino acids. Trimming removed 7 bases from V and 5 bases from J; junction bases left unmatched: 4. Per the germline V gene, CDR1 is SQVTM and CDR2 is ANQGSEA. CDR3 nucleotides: TGCAGCGGTGGACTAGCGGTAACCGGGGAGCTGTTTTTT. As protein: CSGGLAVTGELFF.